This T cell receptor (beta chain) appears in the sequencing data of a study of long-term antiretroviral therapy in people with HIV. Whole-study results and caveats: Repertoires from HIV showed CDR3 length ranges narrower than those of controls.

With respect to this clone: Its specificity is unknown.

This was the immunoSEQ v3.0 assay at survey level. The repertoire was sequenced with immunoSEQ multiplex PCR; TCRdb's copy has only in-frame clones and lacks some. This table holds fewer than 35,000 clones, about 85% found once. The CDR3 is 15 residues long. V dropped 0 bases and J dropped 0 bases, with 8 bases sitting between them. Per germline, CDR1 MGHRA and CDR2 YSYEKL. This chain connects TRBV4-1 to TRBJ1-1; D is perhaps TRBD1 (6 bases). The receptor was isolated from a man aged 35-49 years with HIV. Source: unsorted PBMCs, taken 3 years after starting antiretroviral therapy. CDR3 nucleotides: TGCGCCAGCAGCCAAGAACAGGGACTGAACACTGAAGCTTTCTTT. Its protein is CASSQEQGLNTEAFF.